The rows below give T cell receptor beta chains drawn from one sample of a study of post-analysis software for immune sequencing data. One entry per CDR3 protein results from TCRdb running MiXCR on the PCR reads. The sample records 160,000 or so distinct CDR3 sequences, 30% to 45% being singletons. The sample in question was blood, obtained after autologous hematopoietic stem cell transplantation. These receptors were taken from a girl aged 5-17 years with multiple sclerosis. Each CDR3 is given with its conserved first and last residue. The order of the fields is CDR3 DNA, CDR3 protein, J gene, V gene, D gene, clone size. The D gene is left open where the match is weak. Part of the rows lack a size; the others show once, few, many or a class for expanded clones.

DNA: TGTGCCAGCAGCGTAGACACCGGGGAGCTGTTTTTT
CDR3: CASSVDTGELFF
J: TRBJ2-2
V: TRBV9
D: -
size: many

DNA: TGTGCCAGCACCGATAGGCTAGCGGGAGGGGTTGAGCAGTTCTTC
CDR3: CASTDRLAGGVEQFF
J: TRBJ2-1
V: TRBV28
D: TRBD2
size: few

DNA: TGCAGTGCTACCCTCCCGGGACGGGATTACAATGAGCAGTTCTTC
CDR3: CSATLPGRDYNEQFF
J: TRBJ2-1
V: TRBV20-1
D: -
size: -

DNA: TGTGCCAGCAGTTTACGACTAGCGGGAGTTAGCGCGAGGACAGATACGCAGTATTTT
CDR3: CASSLRLAGVSARTDTQYF
J: TRBJ2-3
V: TRBV28
D: TRBD2
size: -

DNA: TGTGCCGGCAGCCTTGAGGGATCCGCCTACGAGCAGTACTTC
CDR3: CAGSLEGSAYEQYF
J: TRBJ2-7
V: TRBV7-2
D: -
size: -

DNA: TGTGCCAGCAGTGAGGCCCGAGTGGGTGATGAGCAGTTCTTC
CDR3: CASSEARVGDEQFF
J: TRBJ2-1
V: TRBV25-1
D: -
size: few

DNA: TGTGCCAGCAGCCGTCCAACTCATACTTACAATGAGCAGTTCTTC
CDR3: CASSRPTHTYNEQFF
J: TRBJ2-1
V: TRBV3-1
D: -
size: -

DNA: TGTGCCAGCACCCTTACAGGGGGGGATGGCTACACCTTC
CDR3: CASTLTGGDGYTF
J: TRBJ1-2
V: TRBV10-3
D: TRBD1
size: once

DNA: TGTGCCAGCAGCAGTGGACAGGGGAGGCTAGATAGTTACGTCTACGAGCAGTACTTC
CDR3: CASSSGQGRLDSYVYEQYF
J: TRBJ2-7
V: TRBV6-1
D: TRBD1
size: few

DNA: TGTGCCACCAGCAGAGGACTAGCGGCAACAGATACGCAGTATTTT
CDR3: CATSRGLAATDTQYF
J: TRBJ2-3
V: TRBV15
D: TRBD2
size: -

DNA: TGTGCCAGCAGCTCGTCAGGGTTAGGCTACACCTTC
CDR3: CASSSSGLGYTF
J: TRBJ1-2
V: TRBV7-2
D: -
size: -

DNA: TGCAGTGCTAGTTCTGATGGTCTCGATACGCAGTATTTT
CDR3: CSASSDGLDTQYF
J: TRBJ2-3
V: TRBV20-1
D: -
size: -

DNA: TGTGCCAGCAGTTACTCCCGGGGAGGGCAGGAGACCCAGTACTTC
CDR3: CASSYSRGGQETQYF
J: TRBJ2-5
V: TRBV6-5
D: TRBD2
size: many

DNA: TGTGCCAGCAGCTTGGGACAGGGGGCGCATCGGCCCCAGCATTTT
CDR3: CASSLGQGAHRPQHF
J: TRBJ1-5
V: TRBV12-3/TRBV12-4
D: TRBD1
size: -

DNA: TGTGCCAGCAGATCCACAGGGTCCAACGAGCAGTACTTC
CDR3: CASRSTGSNEQYF
J: TRBJ2-7
V: TRBV6-2/TRBV6-3
D: -
size: many

DNA: TGTGCCAGCACCCCGGCAGGGGGCGCGGAGACCCAGTACTTC
CDR3: CASTPAGGAETQYF
J: TRBJ2-5
V: TRBV7-2
D: TRBD1
size: -

DNA: TGCAGTGCTAGAATGGGACTAGCGGAAACCTACGAGCAGTACTTC
CDR3: CSARMGLAETYEQYF
J: TRBJ2-7
V: TRBV20-1
D: TRBD2
size: -

DNA: TGTGCCAGCAGCTCGAGGGCAGGGGGCGGAAAATACTATGGCTACACCTTC
CDR3: CASSSRAGGGKYYGYTF
J: TRBJ1-2
V: TRBV5-6
D: TRBD1
size: -